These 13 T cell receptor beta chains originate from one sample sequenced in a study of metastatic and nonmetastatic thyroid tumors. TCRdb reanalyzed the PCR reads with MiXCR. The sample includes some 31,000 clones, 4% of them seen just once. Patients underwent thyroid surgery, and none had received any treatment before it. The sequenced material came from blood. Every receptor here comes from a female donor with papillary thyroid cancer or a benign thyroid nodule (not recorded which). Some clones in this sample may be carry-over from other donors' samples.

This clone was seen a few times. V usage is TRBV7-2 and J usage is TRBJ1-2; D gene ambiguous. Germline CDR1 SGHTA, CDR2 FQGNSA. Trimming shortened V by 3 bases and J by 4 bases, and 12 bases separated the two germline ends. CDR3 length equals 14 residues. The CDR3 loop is CASSLMREAYGYTF. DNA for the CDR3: TGTGCCAGCAGCTTGATGAGAGAAGCCTATGGCTACACCTTC.

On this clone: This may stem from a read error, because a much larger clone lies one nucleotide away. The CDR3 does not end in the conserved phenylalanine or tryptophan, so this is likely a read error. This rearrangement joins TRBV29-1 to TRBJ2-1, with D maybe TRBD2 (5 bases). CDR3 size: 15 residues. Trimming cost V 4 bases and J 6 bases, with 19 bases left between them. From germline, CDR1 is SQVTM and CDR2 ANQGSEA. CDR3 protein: CSVARRLVRTNEQFL. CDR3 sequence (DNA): TGCAGCGTTGCCAGGAGGCTAGTTAGGACCAATGAGCAGTTCCTC.

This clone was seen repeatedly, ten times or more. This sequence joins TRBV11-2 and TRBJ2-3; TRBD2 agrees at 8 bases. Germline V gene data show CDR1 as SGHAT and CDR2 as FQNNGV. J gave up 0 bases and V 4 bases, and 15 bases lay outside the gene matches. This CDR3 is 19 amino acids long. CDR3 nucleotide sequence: TGTGCCAGCAGCTCCCCCCGGGGGACTAGGAGGGGGAGCACAGATACGCAGTATTTT. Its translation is CASSSPRGTRRGSTDTQYF.

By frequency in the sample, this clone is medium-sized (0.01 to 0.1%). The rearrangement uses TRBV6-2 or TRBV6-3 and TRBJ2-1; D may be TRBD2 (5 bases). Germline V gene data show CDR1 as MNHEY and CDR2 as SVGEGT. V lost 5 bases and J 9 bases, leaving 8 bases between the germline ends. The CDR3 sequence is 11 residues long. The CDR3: CASSQRSEQFF. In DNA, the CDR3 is TGTGCCAGCAGTCAGCGGTCTGAGCAGTTCTTC.

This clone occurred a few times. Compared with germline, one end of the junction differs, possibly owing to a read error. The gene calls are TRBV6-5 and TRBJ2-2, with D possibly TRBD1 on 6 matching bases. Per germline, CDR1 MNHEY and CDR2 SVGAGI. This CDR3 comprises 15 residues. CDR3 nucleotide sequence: TGTGCCAGCAATTACGCTCAGGGGCTCAACGGAGAGCTGTTTTTT. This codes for CASNYAQGLNGELFF.

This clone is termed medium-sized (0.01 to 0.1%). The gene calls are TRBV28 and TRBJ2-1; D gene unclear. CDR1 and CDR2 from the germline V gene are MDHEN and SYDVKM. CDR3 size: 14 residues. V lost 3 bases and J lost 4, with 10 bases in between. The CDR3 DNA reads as TGTGCCAGCAGTTTTTGGGCAAATTACAATGAGCAGTTCTTC. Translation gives CASSFWANYNEQFF.

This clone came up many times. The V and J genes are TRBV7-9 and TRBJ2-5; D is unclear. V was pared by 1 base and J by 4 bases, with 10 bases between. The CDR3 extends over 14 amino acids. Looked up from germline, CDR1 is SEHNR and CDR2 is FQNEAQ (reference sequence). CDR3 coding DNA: TGTGCCAGCAGCTTAGAAAGTCTAAGAGAGACCCAGTACTTC. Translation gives CASSLESLRETQYF.

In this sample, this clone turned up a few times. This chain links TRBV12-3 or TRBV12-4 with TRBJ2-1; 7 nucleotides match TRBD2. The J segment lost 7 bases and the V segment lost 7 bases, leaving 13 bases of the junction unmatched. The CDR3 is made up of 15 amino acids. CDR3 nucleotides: TGTGCCAGCACCCCGGGGGAGGGCCCGTTTAATGAGCAGTTCTTC. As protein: CASTPGEGPFNEQFF.

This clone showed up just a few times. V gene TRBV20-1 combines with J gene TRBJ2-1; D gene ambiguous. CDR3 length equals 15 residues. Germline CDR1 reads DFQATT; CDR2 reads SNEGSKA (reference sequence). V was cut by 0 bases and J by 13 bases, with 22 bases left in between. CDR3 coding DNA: TGCAGTGCTAGAGATTCCCGGGTGATGTCGGGTGATCAGTTCTTC. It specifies CSARDSRVMSGDQFF.

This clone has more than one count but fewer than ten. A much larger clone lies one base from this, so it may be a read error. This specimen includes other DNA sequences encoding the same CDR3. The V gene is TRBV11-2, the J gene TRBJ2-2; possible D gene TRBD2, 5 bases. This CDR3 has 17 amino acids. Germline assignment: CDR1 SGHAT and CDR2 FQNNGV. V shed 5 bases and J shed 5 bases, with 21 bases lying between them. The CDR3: CASSPGGLAGGTGELFF. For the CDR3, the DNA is TGTGCCAGCAGCCCGGGTGGGCTAGCTGGTGGAACCGGGGAGCTGTTTTTT.

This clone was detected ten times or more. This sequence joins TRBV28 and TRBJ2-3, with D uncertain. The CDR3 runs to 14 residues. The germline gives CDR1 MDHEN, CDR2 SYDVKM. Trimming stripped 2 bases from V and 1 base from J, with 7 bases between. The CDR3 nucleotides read TGTGCCAGCAGTTTACCCCTCGGCACAGATACGCAGTATTTT. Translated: CASSLPLGTDTQYF.

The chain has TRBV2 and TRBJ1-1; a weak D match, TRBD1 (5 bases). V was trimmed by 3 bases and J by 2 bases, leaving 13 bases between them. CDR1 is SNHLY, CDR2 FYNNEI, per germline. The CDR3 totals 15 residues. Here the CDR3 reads CASSEYEDTNTEAFF. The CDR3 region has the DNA TGTGCCAGCAGTGAGTATGAGGACACAAACACTGAAGCTTTCTTT.

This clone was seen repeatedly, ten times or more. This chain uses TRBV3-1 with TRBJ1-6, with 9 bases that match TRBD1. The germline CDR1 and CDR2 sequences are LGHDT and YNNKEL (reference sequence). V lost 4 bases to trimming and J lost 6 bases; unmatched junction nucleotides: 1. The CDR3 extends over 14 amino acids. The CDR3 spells CASSLTGGNSPLHF. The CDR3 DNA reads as TGTGCCAGCAGCCTGACAGGGGGTAATTCACCCCTCCACTTT.